This TCR beta chain is from a study of blood T cell repertoires in COVID-19. V lost 3 bases and J lost 2, with 11 bases in between. Per the germline V gene, CDR1 is MNHEY and CDR2 is SVGAGI. This CDR3 spans 14 amino acids. Per the original methods: How many nucleated cells were present was estimated from reference gene primer amplification. The protocol was immunoSEQ multiplex PCR, while the TCRdb copy is restricted to in-frame clones and leaves out a portion. V and J calls and clone size are copied from that table; D and trimming were computed from the DNA. The sample carries fewer than 300,000 clones, 85% to 90% recorded once.

The sequence was collected from a young woman with COVID-19, enrolled during active disease. The specimen sequenced was peripheral blood. This chain connects TRBV6-5 to TRBJ2-7, with D hard to call. In nucleotides, the CDR3 is TGTGCCAGCAGTTATTCCGACAAGACCTACGAGCAGTACTTC. Its translation: CASSYSDKTYEQYF.